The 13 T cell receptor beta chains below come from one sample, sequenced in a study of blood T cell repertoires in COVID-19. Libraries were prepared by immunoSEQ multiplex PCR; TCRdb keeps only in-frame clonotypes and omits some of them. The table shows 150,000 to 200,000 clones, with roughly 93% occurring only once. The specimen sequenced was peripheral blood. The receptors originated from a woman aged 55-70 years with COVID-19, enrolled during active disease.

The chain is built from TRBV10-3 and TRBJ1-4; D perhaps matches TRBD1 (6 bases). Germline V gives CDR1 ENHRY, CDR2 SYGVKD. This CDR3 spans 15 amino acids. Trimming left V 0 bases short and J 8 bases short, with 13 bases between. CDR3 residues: CAISESSGGWEKLFF. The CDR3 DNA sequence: TGTGCCATCAGTGAGTCTAGCGGGGGCTGGGAAAAACTGTTTTTT.

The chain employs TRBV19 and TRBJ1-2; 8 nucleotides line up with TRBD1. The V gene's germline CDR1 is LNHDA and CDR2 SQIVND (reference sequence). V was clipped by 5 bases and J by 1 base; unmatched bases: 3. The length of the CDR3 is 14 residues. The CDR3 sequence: CASSLQGVNYGYTF. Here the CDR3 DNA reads TGTGCCAGTAGTCTACAGGGGGTTAACTATGGCTACACCTTC. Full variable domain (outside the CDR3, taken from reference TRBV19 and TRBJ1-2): DGGITQSPKYLFRKEGQNVTLSCEQNLNHDAMYWYRQDPGQGLRLIYYSQIVNDFQKGDIAEGYSVSREKKESFPLTVTSAQKNPTAFYLCASSLQGVNYGYTFGSGTRLTVV.

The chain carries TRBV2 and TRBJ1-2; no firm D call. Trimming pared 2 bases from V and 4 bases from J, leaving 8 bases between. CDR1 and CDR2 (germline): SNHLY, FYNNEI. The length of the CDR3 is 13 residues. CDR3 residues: CASSELGLYGYTF. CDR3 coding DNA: TGTGCCAGCAGTGAATTAGGACTCTATGGCTACACCTTC.

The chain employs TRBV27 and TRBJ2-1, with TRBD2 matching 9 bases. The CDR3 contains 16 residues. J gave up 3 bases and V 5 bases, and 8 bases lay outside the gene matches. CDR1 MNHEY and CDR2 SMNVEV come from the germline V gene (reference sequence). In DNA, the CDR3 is TGTGCCAGCAGTCATTCGCGGGGGGGCTTCTACAATGAGCAGTTCTTC. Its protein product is CASSHSRGGFYNEQFF.

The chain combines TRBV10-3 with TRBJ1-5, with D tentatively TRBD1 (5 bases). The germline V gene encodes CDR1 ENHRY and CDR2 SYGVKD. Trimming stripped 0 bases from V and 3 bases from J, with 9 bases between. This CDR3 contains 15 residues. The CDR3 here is CAISESKGNNQPQHF. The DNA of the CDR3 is TGTGCCATCAGTGAGTCAAAGGGGAACAATCAGCCCCAGCATTTT.

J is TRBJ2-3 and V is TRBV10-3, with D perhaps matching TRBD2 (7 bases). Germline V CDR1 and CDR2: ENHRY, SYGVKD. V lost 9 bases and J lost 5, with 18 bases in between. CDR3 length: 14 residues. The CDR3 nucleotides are TGTGCCATACAAGGCGGGGGCCAGAAAGATACGCAGTATTTT. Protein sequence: CAIQGGGQKDTQYF.

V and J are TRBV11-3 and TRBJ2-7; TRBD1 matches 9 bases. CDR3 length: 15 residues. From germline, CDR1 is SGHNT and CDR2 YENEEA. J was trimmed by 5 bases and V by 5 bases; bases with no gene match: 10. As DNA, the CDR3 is TGTGCCAGCAGCAATAACAGGGGGCTATCCGACGAGCAGTACTTC. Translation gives CASSNNRGLSDEQYF.

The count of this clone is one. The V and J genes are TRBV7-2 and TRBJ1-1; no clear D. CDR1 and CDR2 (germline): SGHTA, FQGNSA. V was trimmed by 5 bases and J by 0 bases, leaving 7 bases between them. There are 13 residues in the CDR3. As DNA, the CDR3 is TGTGCCAGCAGCAGACAAATGAACACTGAAGCTTTCTTT. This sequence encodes CASSRQMNTEAFF. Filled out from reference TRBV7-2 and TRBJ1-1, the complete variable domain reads GAGVSQSPSNKVTEKGKDVELRCDPISGHTALYWYRQSLGQGLEFLIYFQGNSAPDKSGLPSDRFSAERTGGSVSTLTIQRTQQEDSAVYLCASSRQMNTEAFFGQGTRLTVV.

The CDR3 protein is CATSRGQGPREQYF. CDR3 bases: TGTGCCACCAGCAGGGGACAGGGGCCTAGAGAGCAGTACTTC. This chain joins TRBV15 and TRBJ2-7, with 10 bases matching TRBD1. With V trimmed by 3 bases and J by 7 bases, 6 bases remained unmatched. Per the germline V gene, CDR1 is LNHNV and CDR2 is YYDKDF (reference sequence). The CDR3 sequence is 14 residues long.

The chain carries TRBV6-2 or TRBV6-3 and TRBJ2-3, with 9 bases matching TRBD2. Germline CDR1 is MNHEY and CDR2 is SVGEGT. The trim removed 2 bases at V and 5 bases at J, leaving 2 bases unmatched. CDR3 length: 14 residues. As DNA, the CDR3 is TGTGCCAGCAGTTACGCTAGCGGGGAAGATACGCAGTATTTT. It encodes CASSYASGEDTQYF.

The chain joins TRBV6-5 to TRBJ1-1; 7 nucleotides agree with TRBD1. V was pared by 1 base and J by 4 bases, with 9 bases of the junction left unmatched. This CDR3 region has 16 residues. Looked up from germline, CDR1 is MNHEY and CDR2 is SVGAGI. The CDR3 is CASSYYPGTAFTEAFF. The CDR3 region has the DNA TGTGCCAGCAGTTACTACCCCGGGACAGCCTTCACTGAAGCTTTCTTT.

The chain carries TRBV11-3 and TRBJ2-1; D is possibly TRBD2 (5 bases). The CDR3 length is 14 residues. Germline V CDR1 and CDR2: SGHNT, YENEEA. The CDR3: CAIRGIGRGNEQFF. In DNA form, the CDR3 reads TGTGCTATCCGAGGGATTGGACGGGGCAATGAGCAGTTCTTC.

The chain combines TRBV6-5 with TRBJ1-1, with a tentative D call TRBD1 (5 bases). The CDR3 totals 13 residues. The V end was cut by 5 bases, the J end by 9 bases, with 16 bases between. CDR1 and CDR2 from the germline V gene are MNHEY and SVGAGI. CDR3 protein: CASSRGAPMKAFF. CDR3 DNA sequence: TGTGCCAGCAGTAGGGGCGCCCCGATGAAAGCTTTCTTT.